A selection of T cell receptor beta chains follows, all from one sample in a study of post-analysis software for immune sequencing data. TCRdb analysed the PCR reads with MiXCR anew, one entry per CDR3 protein. The profile shows about 680,000 distinct CDR3 sequences, around 60% of them singletons. The sequencing input was blood. All receptors come from a girl aged 2 to 10 with multiple sclerosis. CDR3s include the opening cysteine and the closing phenylalanine or tryptophan. The D gene is left open where the match is weak. Clone size is shown for a subset of rows, as once, few, many or a class of expanded clone.

V gene	clone size	D gene	J gene	CDR3 protein	CDR3 DNA
TRBV28	-	TRBD2	TRBJ2-1	CASSSIWSVSGIPYNEQFF	TGTGCCAGCAGCTCAATCTGGTCGGTTAGCGGGATCCCTTACAATGAGCAGTTCTTC
TRBV7-6	-	-	TRBJ2-3	CASSLATGTPDTQYF	TGTGCCAGCAGCTTAGCCACCGGGACTCCTGATACGCAGTATTTT
TRBV7-2	-	TRBD2	TRBJ2-4	CASSLGGGLAKNIQYF	TGTGCCAGCAGCTTGGGGGGAGGGCTAGCCAAAAACATTCAGTACTTC
TRBV7-2	few	-	TRBJ2-1	CASSLEPGFHNEQFF	TGTGCCAGCAGCTTAGAGCCAGGATTTCACAATGAGCAGTTCTTC
TRBV6-1	few	-	TRBJ2-1	CASSEDGEPYNEQFF	TGTGCCAGCAGTGAAGACGGGGAACCCTACAATGAGCAGTTCTTC
TRBV6-2/TRBV6-3	few	-	TRBJ2-5	CASSYASATMKETQYF	TGTGCCAGCAGTTACGCTAGCGCGACGATGAAAGAGACCCAGTACTTC
TRBV5-1	few	-	TRBJ1-2	CASSLWQGDYGYTF	TGCGCCAGCAGCTTGTGGCAGGGTGACTATGGCTACACCTTC
TRBV7-2	many	-	TRBJ2-1	CASSLKNEQFF	TGTGCCAGCAGCTTAAAGAATGAGCAGTTCTTC
TRBV6-6	-	-	TRBJ2-1	CAGGRGDEQFF	TGTGCCGGCGGGCGGGGTGATGAGCAGTTCTTC
TRBV6-2/TRBV6-3	-	-	TRBJ1-4	CASTKQNKAANEKLFF	TGTGCCAGCACCAAACAGAACAAGGCAGCTAATGAAAAACTGTTTTTT
TRBV7-9	-	-	TRBJ1-2	CASRATVDPTF	TGTGCCAGCAGGGCTACTGTGGATCCCACCTTC
TRBV6-1	once	-	TRBJ2-7	CASHEAGVTYEQYF	TGTGCCAGCCACGAGGCGGGTGTTACCTACGAGCAGTACTTC
TRBV5-1	-	-	TRBJ2-3	CASSQAEGSDTQYF	TGCGCCAGCAGCCAAGCGGAGGGATCAGATACGCAGTATTTT
TRBV12-3/TRBV12-4	-	-	TRBJ1-6	CASSSGGENSPLHF	TGTGCCAGCAGTTCGGGCGGCGAAAATTCACCCCTCCACTTT
TRBV2	once	-	TRBJ2-7	CASSDTSSYEQYF	TGTGCCAGCAGTGACACTAGCTCCTACGAGCAGTACTTC
TRBV10-1	-	-	TRBJ1-2	CASSEGRPSDYGYTF	TGCGCCAGCAGTGAAGGCAGGCCCTCGGACTATGGCTACACCTTC
TRBV7-2	-	TRBD2	TRBJ2-1	CASSLVPSGGYSYNERFF	TGTGCCAGCAGCTTAGTTCCTAGCGGGGGGTACTCCTACAATGAGCGGTTCTTC